The source of this TCR beta chain is a study of T cells after yellow fever vaccination. Notes on the study in general: CD4 and CD8 compartments shared a small share of clonotypes, likely from convergent recombination.

TCRdb recomputed calls from the 5' RACE reads with MiXCR, one row per CDR3 protein. The table includes 170,000 or so distinct CDR3 sequences, approximately 6.2% detected once. This clonotype was detected many times. Its antigen is unidentified. Per germline, CDR1 KGHSH and CDR2 LQKENI. This CDR3 is 14 amino acids long. V dropped 2 bases and J dropped 1 base, with 8 bases sitting between them. The clonotype originates from a man aged 18 to 35 who received the YFV17D yellow fever vaccine. The specimen comprised CD4+ T cells sorted from PBMCs, sampled on the day of the first yellow fever vaccination. V is TRBV18 and J is TRBJ2-5; D perhaps matches TRBD2 (7 bases). As DNA, the CDR3 is TGTGCCAGCTCACCAGCGGGGGCCCAAGAGACCCAGTACTTC. Amino acid sequence: CASSPAGAQETQYF.